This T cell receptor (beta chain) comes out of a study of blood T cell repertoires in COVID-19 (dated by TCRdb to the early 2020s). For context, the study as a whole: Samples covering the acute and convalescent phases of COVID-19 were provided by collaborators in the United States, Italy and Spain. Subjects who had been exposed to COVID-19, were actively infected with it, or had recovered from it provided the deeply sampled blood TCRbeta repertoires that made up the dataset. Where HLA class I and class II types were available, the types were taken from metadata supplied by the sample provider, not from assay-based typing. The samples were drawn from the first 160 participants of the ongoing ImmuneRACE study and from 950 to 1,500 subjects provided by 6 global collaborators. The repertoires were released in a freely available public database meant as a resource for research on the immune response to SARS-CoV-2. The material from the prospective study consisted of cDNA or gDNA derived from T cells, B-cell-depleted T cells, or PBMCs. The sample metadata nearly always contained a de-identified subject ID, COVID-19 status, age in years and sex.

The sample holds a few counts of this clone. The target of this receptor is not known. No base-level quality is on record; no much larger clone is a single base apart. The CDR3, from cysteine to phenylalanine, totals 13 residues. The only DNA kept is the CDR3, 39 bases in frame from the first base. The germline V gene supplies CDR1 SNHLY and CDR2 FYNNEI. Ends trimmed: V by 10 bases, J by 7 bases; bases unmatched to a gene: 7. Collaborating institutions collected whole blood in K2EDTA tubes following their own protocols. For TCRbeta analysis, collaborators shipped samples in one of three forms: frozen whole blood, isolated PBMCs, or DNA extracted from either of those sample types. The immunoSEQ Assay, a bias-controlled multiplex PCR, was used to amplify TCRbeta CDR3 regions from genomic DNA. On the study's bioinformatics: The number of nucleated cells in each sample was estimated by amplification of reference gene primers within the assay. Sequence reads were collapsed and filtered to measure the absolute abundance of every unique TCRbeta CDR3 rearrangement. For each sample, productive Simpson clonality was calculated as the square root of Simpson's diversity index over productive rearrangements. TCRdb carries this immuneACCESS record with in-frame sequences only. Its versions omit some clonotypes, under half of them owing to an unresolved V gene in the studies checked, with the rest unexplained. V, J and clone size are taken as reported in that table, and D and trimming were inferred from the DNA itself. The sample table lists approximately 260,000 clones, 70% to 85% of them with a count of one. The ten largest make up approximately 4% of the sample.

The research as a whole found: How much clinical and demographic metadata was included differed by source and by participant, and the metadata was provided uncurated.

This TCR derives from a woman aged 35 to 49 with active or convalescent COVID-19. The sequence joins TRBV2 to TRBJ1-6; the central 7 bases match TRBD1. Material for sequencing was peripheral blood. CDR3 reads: CATLGQPNSPLHF. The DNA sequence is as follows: TGTGCCACCCTGGGACAGCCAAATTCACCCCTCCACTTT.